Listed here are 20 T cell receptor beta chains from one sample, sequenced in a study of cytomegalovirus exposure and HLA in healthy donors. It was with 60 Vbeta and 13 Jbeta primers that the PCR ran. Measured with immunoSEQ multiplex PCR; TCRdb has only the in-frame clones, and not every one. The sample has 120,000 or so clones, almost 85% seen once; the top ten hold more than 1.4%. Source material: PBMCs. Receptor source: a woman between 18 and 29 years old in good health and CMV-seronegative.

The J gene is TRBJ1-1, the V gene TRBV6-5, with D possibly matching TRBD1 (6 bases). V dropped 0 bases and J dropped 1 base, with 9 bases sitting between them. Germline CDR1 is MNHEY and CDR2 is SVGAGI. The length of the CDR3 is 15 residues. In nucleotides, the CDR3 is TGTGCCAGCAGTTACTCGGGGGCCACGAACACTGAAGCTTTCTTT. Its protein is CASSYSGATNTEAFF.

The V and J genes are TRBV19 and TRBJ1-2; TRBD1 aligns across 12 bases. The trim removed 7 bases at V and 5 bases at J, leaving 11 bases unmatched. This CDR3 spans 16 amino acids. The germline CDR1 and CDR2 sequences are LNHDA and SQIVND (reference sequence). The CDR3 reads CASNPIGTGGQYGYTF. The CDR3 DNA reads as TGTGCCAGTAACCCTATTGGGACAGGGGGCCAGTATGGCTACACCTTC.

This clone was seen a single time. V is TRBV6-5 and J is TRBJ2-5, with D possibly TRBD1 on 5 matching bases. The tail of the sequence fits TRBJ2-7 better, so the J call may be wrong. CDR1 and CDR2 from the germline V gene are MNHEY and SVGAGI. This CDR3 spans 14 amino acids. The CDR3 is CASSYSRGVYEQYF. DNA for the CDR3: TGTGCCAGCAGTTACTCAAGGGGCGTGTACGAGCAGTACTTC.

The V and J genes are TRBV12-5 and TRBJ1-1; D unresolved. The CDR3 spans 8 residues. The V end was cut by 6 bases, the J end by 11 bases, with 4 bases between. From germline, CDR1 is LGHNT and CDR2 FRNRAP. CDR3 sequence (DNA): TGTGCTAGTGGGGAGGCTTTCTTT. This encodes CASGEAFF. Full variable domain (remainder filled in from reference TRBV12-5 and TRBJ1-1): DARVTQTPRHKVTEMGQEVTMRCQPILGHNTVFWYRQTMMQGLELLAYFRNRAPLDDSGMPKDRFSAEMPDATLATLKIQPSEPRDSAVYFCASGEAFFGQGTRLTVV.

The chain couples TRBV6-6 to TRBJ2-7; 9 bases are a match to TRBD1. The CDR3 extends over 14 amino acids. The germline V gene has CDR1 MNHNY and CDR2 SVGAGI (reference sequence). Trimming took 6 bases from V and 3 from J; bases not matched to a gene: 6. The CDR3 region has the DNA TGTGCCAGCAGACCCGGGACAGGGAGCTACGAGCAGTACTTC. Its translation: CASRPGTGSYEQYF.

The chain recombines TRBV5-1 with TRBJ1-1; a weak D match, TRBD1 (6 bases). CDR1 is SGHRS, CDR2 YFSETQ, per germline. The CDR3 extends over 14 amino acids. V lost 3 bases and J lost 5, with 14 bases in between. CDR3 in DNA: TGCGCCAGCAGCTCGACAGGTCAGGGGACTGAAGCTTTCTTT. This codes for CASSSTGQGTEAFF.

The genes are TRBV6-6 and TRBJ2-7; the match to TRBD1 covers 9 bases. There are 15 residues in the CDR3. Germline lookup yields CDR1 MNHNY and CDR2 SVGAGI (reference sequence). V lost 2 bases and J lost 2; bases outside the gene matches: 4. The CDR3 DNA is TGTGCCAGCAGTTACCCGGGACAGGGACCCTACGAGCAGTACTTC. Its protein is CASSYPGQGPYEQYF.

This chain links TRBV19 with TRBJ2-2; 15 bases match TRBD2. Germline V lookup: CDR1 LNHDA, CDR2 SQIVND (reference sequence). Trimming removed 4 bases from V and 5 bases from J; junction bases left unmatched: 8. CDR3 length: 18 amino acids. CDR3 sequence: CASSTGGLAGGLTGELFF. The CDR3 DNA reads TGTGCCAGTAGTACCGGGGGACTAGCGGGGGGCCTTACCGGGGAGCTGTTTTTT.

To note about this clone: An end of the junction does not agree with germline; a read error may underlie this. This chain links TRBV7-7 with TRBJ2-7; D tentatively fits TRBD1 or TRBD2 (6 bases each). The CDR3 has 15 amino acids. CDR1 is SSHAT and CDR2 is FNYEAQ in the germline V gene (reference sequence). In DNA form, the CDR3 reads TGTGCTAGCAGCTTAGCGGCAGGGGATTGGTACGAGCAGTACTTC. Its translation: CASSLAAGDWYEQYF.

The chain recombines TRBV6-5 with TRBJ1-6; 8 nucleotides align to TRBD1. With 4 bases clipped from V and 4 bases from J, the junction kept 6 bases outside the gene matches. Per germline, CDR1 MNHEY and CDR2 SVGAGI. CDR3 length: 16 residues. DNA for the CDR3: TGTGCCAGCAGTTTAAGGGACAGGATGTATAATTCACCCCTCCACTTT. Translated: CASSLRDRMYNSPLHF.

The chain uses TRBV10-3 and TRBJ1-1; D not resolved. The germline CDR1 and CDR2 sequences are ENHRY and SYGVKD. This CDR3 has 16 amino acids. V lost 0 bases to trimming and J lost 4 bases, with 15 bases between them. The CDR3 region is CAISESEGRPVTEAFF. CDR3 bases: TGTGCCATCAGTGAGTCGGAGGGTCGGCCGGTCACTGAAGCTTTCTTT.

V and J are TRBV5-1 and TRBJ2-7; D perhaps matches TRBD2 (6 bases). V lost 4 bases, J lost 5 bases, and 10 bases lay in between. The length of the CDR3 is 12 residues. Germline values: CDR1 SGHRS, CDR2 YFSETQ. The CDR3 region has the DNA TGCGCCAGCAGCCCACCGGGGGACGAGCAGTACTTC. Translation: CASSPPGDEQYF. Full variable domain (outside the CDR3, taken from reference TRBV5-1 and TRBJ2-7): KAGVTQTPRYLIKTRGQQVTLSCSPISGHRSVSWYQQTPGQGLQFLFEYFSETQRNKGNFPGRFSGRQFSNSRSEMNVSTLELGDSALYLCASSPPGDEQYFGPGTRLTVT.

This clone was seen more than once but under ten times. The J gene is TRBJ2-1, the V gene TRBV7-9; 7 bases agree with TRBD2. V lost 7 bases and J lost 7; bases outside the gene matches: 10. This CDR3 is 14 amino acids long. From germline, CDR1 is SEHNR and CDR2 FQNEAQ (reference sequence). CDR3 sequence (DNA): TGTGCCAGCAATCGAGGCGGGAGTATAAATGAGCAGTTCTTC. Encoded protein: CASNRGGSINEQFF. Based on the CDR3 plus reference TRBV7-9 and TRBJ2-1, the full variable domain is DTGVSQNPRHKITKRGQNVTFRCDPISEHNRLYWYRQTLGQGPEFLTYFQNEAQLEKSRLLSDRFSAERPKGSFSTLEIQRTEQGDSAMYLCASNRGGSINEQFFGPGTRLTVL.

The chain has TRBV6-5 and TRBJ1-2, with D possibly matching TRBD1 (6 bases). Deletions cut 5 bases from V and 4 bases from J, with 17 bases between. Germline V lookup: CDR1 MNHEY, CDR2 SVGAGI. The CDR3 sequence is 15 residues long. The CDR3 coding sequence is TGTGCCAGCAGTCTGACAGGCGCCCAGAGCTATGGCTACACCTTC. This translates into CASSLTGAQSYGYTF.

This clone was seen a single time. The chain carries TRBV5-1 and TRBJ1-3; 7 bases are a match to TRBD1. Trimming at V came to 4 bases and at J to 4 bases, leaving 8 bases not matched to a gene. CDR1 and CDR2 (germline): SGHRS, YFSETQ. This CDR3 contains 15 residues. The CDR3 spells CASSLTGPPGNTIYF. The DNA of the CDR3 is TGCGCCAGCAGCCTGACAGGGCCCCCAGGAAACACCATATATTTT.

This clone was picked up one time. The V call is TRBV4-3, the J call TRBJ1-1; D is ambiguous. There are 13 residues in the CDR3. V was pared by 4 bases and J by 11 bases, with 17 bases between. The germline CDR1 and CDR2 sequences are LGHNA and YSLEER. The CDR3 DNA reads TGCGCCAGCAGCCCTCGCCAGGCCACGGGGGCTTTCTTT. Encoded protein: CASSPRQATGAFF.

Only a few counts were recorded for this clone. The gene calls are TRBV30 and TRBJ2-7; 7 bases match TRBD1. The germline CDR1 and CDR2 sequences are GTSNPN and SVGIG (reference sequence). The V segment lost 3 bases and the J segment 1 base; nucleotides outside the gene matches: 9. The CDR3 totals 15 residues. CDR3 sequence (DNA): TGTGCCTGGAGCGGAACCCCGGGACAGTCCTACGAGCAGTACTTC. This translates into CAWSGTPGQSYEQYF.

The V gene is TRBV4-2, the J gene TRBJ1-2; D is ambiguous. Germline values: CDR1 LGHNA, CDR2 YNFKEQ. This CDR3 has 15 residues. V lost 4 bases and J 4 bases, leaving 16 bases between the germline ends. The CDR3 reads CASSLTIRASYGYTF. In DNA form, the CDR3 reads TGTGCCAGCAGCCTTACAATCAGAGCGAGCTATGGCTACACCTTC.

The table lists this clone with a few counts. The CDR3: CASLQPGAGEQYF. The CDR3 DNA reads as TGTGCCAGCCTTCAACCAGGTGCGGGCGAGCAGTACTTC. The chain joins TRBV27 to TRBJ2-7; D is perhaps TRBD2 (5 bases). This CDR3 spans 13 amino acids. The V and J ends lost 8 bases and 6 bases respectively, with 17 bases between them. Germline V gene lookup returns CDR1 MNHEY and CDR2 SMNVEV (reference sequence).

In DNA form, the CDR3 reads TGCGCCAGCAGCAGGGGGCGAAGCGGGTTCGAGGAGCTGTTTTTT. The encoded protein is CASSRGRSGFEELFF. The V and J genes are TRBV10-1 and TRBJ2-2; TRBD1 aligns across 8 bases. Germline values: CDR1 WNHNN, CDR2 SYGVQD (reference sequence). The CDR3 sequence is 15 residues long. V trimming: 6 bases; J trimming: 10 bases; junction bases outside the gene matches: 13.